This T cell receptor beta chain was documented in a study of CD8 T cells in ankylosing spondylitis. Germline CDR1 and CDR2: SEHNR and FQNEAQ (reference sequence). V dropped 5 bases and J dropped 7 bases, with 12 bases sitting between them. The CDR3 runs to 13 residues. General study points: A number of the motif variants had already been described in reactive arthritis synovial fluid and blood.

This clonotype appeared a few times. What it binds is not known. Scientists made TCR beta libraries using quantitative 5'-RACE with molecular barcodes. TCRdb re-called the 5' RACE reads with MiXCR, one entry per CDR3 protein. The table lists 350,000 or so distinct CDR3 sequences, roughly 10% of them singletons. The rearrangement joins TRBV7-9 to TRBJ2-1; D not resolved. The source of this sequence is a female donor with ankylosing spondylitis or in good health (not recorded which). The sequenced sample consisted of blood, either unsorted or a sorted T cell fraction (not recorded which). CDR3 loop: CASSPPHGNEQFF. CDR3 sequence (DNA): TGTGCCAGCAGCCCCCCCCACGGGAATGAGCAGTTCTTC. Filled out from reference TRBV7-9 and TRBJ2-1, the complete variable domain reads DTGVSQNPRHKITKRGQNVTFRCDPISEHNRLYWYRQTLGQGPEFLTYFQNEAQLEKSRLLSDRFSAERPKGSFSTLEIQRTEQGDSAMYLCASSPPHGNEQFFGPGTRLTVL.